These 29 T cell receptor beta chains were sequenced from one sample in a study of T cells in Graves' hyperthyroidism and ophthalmopathy. RNA transcripts were the template for amplifying TCR beta CDR3 regions. The HTBI set primed first-round TCR CDR3 RT-PCR. TCRdb reanalysed the multiplex PCR reads using MiXCR and keeps one entry per CDR3 protein. Of approximately 600,000 distinct CDR3 sequences in the sample, roughly 20% were seen once. Sample: blood. These receptors came from a man aged 25-45 years with Graves' ophthalmopathy.

This clonotype came up many times. The V and J genes are TRBV3-1 and TRBJ2-7; D is perhaps TRBD1 (6 bases). The CDR3 extends over 16 amino acids. The V end was cut by 1 base, the J end by 0 bases, with 13 bases between. CDR1 and CDR2 from the germline V gene are LGHDT and YNNKEL (reference sequence). In DNA, the CDR3 is TGTGCCAGCAGCCAAGGGACAGCTCGTTTCTCCTACGAGCAGTACTTC. It is translated as CASSQGTARFSYEQYF.

This clonotype was picked up many times. The rearrangement links TRBV30 to TRBJ1-6; D possibly corresponds to TRBD1 (5 bases). The CDR3 has 15 residues. The germline CDR1 and CDR2 sequences are GTSNPN and SVGIG (reference sequence). The V gene lost 4 bases and the J gene lost 7 bases, with 17 bases spanning the gap. CDR3 nucleotides: TGTGCCTGGACCCGGTTGGGGGATTGGAATTCACCCCTCCACTTT. It codes for CAWTRLGDWNSPLHF.

V gene TRBV6-1 combines with J gene TRBJ2-3; D gene uncertain. The end of the DNA fits TRBJ1-5 better, so the J call may be wrong. The CDR3 has 14 residues. CDR1 and CDR2 (germline): MNHNS, SASEGT. The CDR3 nucleotides are TGTGCCAGCAGCCTTAAAGCCCCGGCAGATACGCAGCATTTT. Translation gives CASSLKAPADTQHF.

The rearrangement uses TRBV3-1 and TRBJ2-7, with 7 bases identical to TRBD2. V lost 0 bases and J lost 3; bases outside the gene matches: 8. The germline gives CDR1 LGHDT, CDR2 YNNKEL (reference sequence). This CDR3 has 16 residues. The DNA of the CDR3 is TGTGCCAGCAGCCAAGAAGCGCGGGGAGGGTACTACGAGCAGTACTTC. Its translation is CASSQEARGGYYEQYF.

This clonotype was observed at least ten times. The rearrangement joins TRBV11-2 to TRBJ2-5, with D unclear. Germline V gene sequence: CDR1 SGHAT, CDR2 FQNNGV. The CDR3 sequence is 11 residues long. The ends were cut back, 8 bases at V and 9 bases at J, with 13 bases in the middle. The CDR3 nucleotides are TGTGCCAGCTCCTACCTTTGGGCCCAGTACTTC. Its translation: CASSYLWAQYF.

The rearrangement links TRBV3-1 to TRBJ2-1, with TRBD2 identical over 10 bases. This CDR3 is built from 15 residues. Germline CDR1 is LGHDT and CDR2 is YNNKEL (reference sequence). The ends lost 4 bases at V and 5 bases at J; junction bases unmatched: 5. CDR3 DNA: TGTGCCAGCAGCCGGACTAGCGGAGCTAACAATGAGCAGTTCTTC. Amino acid sequence: CASSRTSGANNEQFF.

The genes are TRBV28 and TRBJ1-2; no definite D call. Trimming took 6 bases from V and 7 from J, leaving 15 bases between them. The CDR3 runs 13 residues. CDR1 is MDHEN, CDR2 SYDVKM, per germline. The CDR3 here is CASSPGPGFGYTF. The CDR3 DNA reads TGTGCCAGCAGCCCTGGCCCAGGCTTTGGCTACACCTTC.

With regard to this clonotype: Being one base from a much bigger clone, this may be a read error. The chain links TRBV27 to TRBJ2-7; possible D gene TRBD2, 7 bases. CDR1 and CDR2 from the germline V gene are MNHEY and SMNVEV (reference sequence). Trimming took 9 bases from V and 2 from J, leaving 20 bases between them. The CDR3 length is 15 residues. The CDR3 DNA reads as TGTGCCAGGAGAGCCCGTGGAGGGGGGGCCTACGAGCAGTACTTC. It encodes CARRARGGGAYEQYF.

In its sample, this clonotype was seen many times. J is TRBJ2-7 and V is TRBV12-3 or TRBV12-4, with 10 bases aligning to TRBD2. V lost 3 bases to trimming and J lost 3 bases; unmatched junction nucleotides: 2. The CDR3 contains 14 residues. The CDR3 bases are TGTGCCAGCAGTTTCGCTAGCGGGGGCTACGAGCAGTACTTC. Translated: CASSFASGGYEQYF.

This clonotype was detected many times. The rearrangement links TRBV30 to TRBJ2-5; D is unresolved. Germline-derived CDR1 and CDR2 are GTSNPN and SVGIG (reference sequence). The length of the CDR3 is 12 residues. Trimming removed 1 base at V and 2 bases at J, with 5 bases between. This CDR3 reads CAWSATQETQYF. The CDR3, as DNA: TGTGCCTGGAGTGCAACGCAAGAGACCCAGTACTTC.

This clonotype was counted at least ten times. The chain joins TRBV20-1 to TRBJ1-5; D is unclear. The germline gives CDR1 DFQATT, CDR2 SNEGSKA (reference sequence). Between the trimmed V and J ends, which lost 3 bases and 0 bases, there was a span of 9 bases. This CDR3 comprises 14 residues. CDR3: CSASTRNSNQPQHF. The CDR3 DNA follows: TGCAGTGCTAGTACCAGAAATAGCAATCAGCCCCAGCATTTT.

This clonotype appeared many times. The chain combines TRBV7-9 with TRBJ2-7, with a weak D call TRBD1 (5 bases). This CDR3 is built from 14 residues. Germline loops: CDR1 SEHNR, CDR2 FQNEAQ (reference sequence). The V end lost 4 bases, the J end lost 0 bases, and 10 bases lay between the germline ends. CDR3 in DNA: TGTGCCAGCAGCTCCCGACAGACCTCCTACGAGCAGTACTTC. Residues: CASSSRQTSYEQYF.

This clonotype was counted ten times or more. V gene TRBV2 combines with J gene TRBJ2-3; maybe TRBD2 (5 bases). The CDR3 has 15 residues. Germline lookup yields CDR1 SNHLY and CDR2 FYNNEI. The germline V and J ends were trimmed by 1 base and 3 bases, with 11 bases remaining between them. CDR3 DNA: TGTGCCAGCAGTGAAGGTAGCGTAAGAACAGATACGCAGTATTTT. This sequence encodes CASSEGSVRTDTQYF.

The sample holds a few counts of this clonotype. V usage is TRBV7-6 and J usage is TRBJ2-7, with 11 bases identical to TRBD1. Germline-derived CDR1 and CDR2 are SGHVS and FNYEAQ. The CDR3 runs to 13 residues. V gave up 4 bases and J gave up 9 bases; unmatched junction bases: 5. The CDR3 DNA is TGTGCCAGCAGCTCTGGACAGGGGGCTGGGCAGTACTTC. The encoded protein is CASSSGQGAGQYF.

The chain uses TRBV20-1 and TRBJ2-2, with D uncertain. With 0 bases removed from V and 11 bases from J, the gap between germline ends came to 10 bases. CDR1 and CDR2 from the germline V gene are DFQATT and SNEGSKA (reference sequence). The length of the CDR3 is 12 residues. This chain's CDR3 is CSARDLAHELFF. The CDR3, as DNA: TGCAGTGCTAGAGATTTGGCCCACGAGCTGTTTTTT.

The chain recombines TRBV12-3 or TRBV12-4 with TRBJ1-4; D remains ambiguous. The V end was cut by 9 bases, the J end by 0 bases, with 8 bases between. The CDR3 loop spans 13 amino acids. CDR3 nucleotide sequence: TGTGCCAGTTTGGAGGCAACTAATGAAAAACTGTTTTTT. Amino acids: CASLEATNEKLFF.

This clonotype was picked up a small number of times. This rearrangement joins TRBV29-1 to TRBJ1-5, with D tentatively TRBD1 (5 bases). Germline V gives CDR1 SQVTM, CDR2 ANQGSEA. CDR3 size: 16 residues. The V gene lost 1 base and the J gene lost 3 bases, with 16 bases spanning the gap. The DNA for the CDR3 is TGCAGCGTTGAAGTCGGTGATGGGGGGGTCAATCAGCCCCAGCATTTT. It is translated as CSVEVGDGGVNQPQHF.

This clonotype was counted a few times. V usage is TRBV18 and J usage is TRBJ1-4; D ambiguous. The CDR3 has 15 amino acids. Looked up from germline, CDR1 is KGHSH and CDR2 is LQKENI. Trimming left V 5 bases short and J 0 bases short, with 10 bases between. The CDR3 loop reads CASSSTYATNEKLFF. The CDR3 DNA follows: TGTGCCAGCTCAAGCACGTATGCAACTAATGAAAAACTGTTTTTT.

V gene TRBV5-1 combines with J gene TRBJ2-5; possible D gene TRBD2, 7 bases. The CDR3 is 14 residues long. V was cut by 0 bases and J by 5 bases, with 11 bases left in between. Germline V CDR1 and CDR2: SGHRS, YFSETQ. As DNA, the CDR3 is TGCGCCAGCAGCTTGGGGGGGGGCATGGAGACCCAGTACTTC. Its translation is CASSLGGGMETQYF.

This chain joins TRBV7-3 and TRBJ2-4; 14 bases are shared with TRBD2. In germline, CDR1 is SGHTA, CDR2 FQGTGA. The CDR3 has 18 residues. The V segment lost 4 bases and the J segment 1 base; nucleotides outside the gene matches: 6. CDR3 sequence: CASSSGLAGERAKNIQYF. CDR3 nucleotides: TGTGCCAGCAGCTCGGGACTAGCGGGAGAAAGGGCCAAAAACATTCAGTACTTC.

At least ten counts were recorded for this clonotype. The V call is TRBV12-3 or TRBV12-4, the J call TRBJ1-1; D is undetermined. CDR3 length: 14 amino acids. V lost 6 bases, J lost 8 bases, and 19 bases lay in between. The CDR3, as DNA: TGTGCCAGCAGCCTCGGGTCGTTTCCGAGCGAAGCTTTCTTT. Translation: CASSLGSFPSEAFF.

The table lists this clonotype with a few counts. This sequence joins TRBV28 and TRBJ2-5, with D possibly called TRBD1 or TRBD2 (5 bases each). V was clipped by 8 bases and J by 3 bases, with 16 bases between them. The germline V gene encodes CDR1 MDHEN and CDR2 SYDVKM. There are 14 residues in the CDR3. The CDR3 DNA is TGTGCCAGCCGACCTCTGGGGCGGGAAGAGACCCAGTACTTC. Translation gives CASRPLGREETQYF.

The chain carries TRBV29-1 and TRBJ2-7; TRBD2 agrees at 8 bases. Germline V gene sequence: CDR1 SQVTM, CDR2 ANQGSEA. CDR3 size: 16 residues. The junction had 14 bases not matched to a gene; V was cut back by 1 base and J by 6 bases. The CDR3 DNA sequence: TGCAGCGTTGAAGGTGAAGCGGGGGCCATGAGTGGCGAGCAGTACTTC. Protein sequence: CSVEGEAGAMSGEQYF.

At least ten counts were recorded for this clonotype. The rearrangement uses TRBV12-3 or TRBV12-4 and TRBJ2-2, with 8 bases identical to TRBD2. This CDR3 comprises 13 residues. Trimming took 6 bases from V and 4 from J; bases not matched to a gene: 1. This chain's CDR3 is CASSREGTGELFF. In nucleotides, the CDR3 is TGTGCCAGCAGCCGGGAGGGCACCGGGGAGCTGTTTTTT.

This clonotype was counted between two and nine times. The chain carries TRBV28 and TRBJ1-1; 10 nucleotides agree with TRBD1. Germline CDR1 reads MDHEN; CDR2 reads SYDVKM. The trim removed 4 bases at V and 5 bases at J, leaving 7 bases unmatched. CDR3 length: 15 residues. The CDR3 loop reads CASSSGTGAWTEAFF. In nucleotides, the CDR3 is TGTGCCAGCAGTTCTGGGACAGGGGCATGGACTGAAGCTTTCTTT.

There are a few counts of this clonotype. This sequence joins TRBV6-1 and TRBJ2-5, with 8 bases matching TRBD1. Germline trimming cut 6 bases from V and 5 bases from J; bases unmatched to any gene: 8. Per the germline V gene, CDR1 is MNHNS and CDR2 is SASEGT. This CDR3 has 14 residues. Here the CDR3 reads CASRPGQGWETQYF. The CDR3 DNA follows: TGTGCCAGCAGACCCGGACAGGGATGGGAGACCCAGTACTTC.

The rearrangement joins TRBV30 to TRBJ1-1; D possibly corresponds to TRBD1 (6 bases). The germline CDR1 and CDR2 sequences are GTSNPN and SVGIG (reference sequence). V lost 4 bases, J lost 5 bases, and 29 bases lay in between. CDR3 length equals 18 residues. The CDR3 sequence: CAWTFRVGGGQGHTEAFF. The CDR3 DNA sequence: TGTGCCTGGACCTTTCGGGTTGGGGGGGGACAAGGACATACTGAAGCTTTCTTT.

This sequence joins TRBV29-1 and TRBJ1-5; possible D gene TRBD1, 5 bases. V dropped 7 bases and J dropped 5 bases, with 15 bases sitting between them. The CDR3 totals 13 residues. The germline gives CDR1 SQVTM, CDR2 ANQGSEA. CDR3 amino acids: CSAQARGDQPQHF. The CDR3 nucleotides are TGCAGCGCTCAGGCCCGGGGGGATCAGCCCCAGCATTTT.

The J gene is TRBJ2-5, the V gene TRBV12-3 or TRBV12-4; TRBD2 is a possible D gene (5 bases). With 7 bases removed from V and 2 bases from J, the gap between germline ends came to 20 bases. The CDR3 contains 16 residues. The CDR3 here is CASKLESGVRQETQYF. The CDR3 DNA sequence: TGTGCCAGCAAGTTAGAGAGCGGAGTAAGACAAGAGACCCAGTACTTC.